This T cell receptor (beta chain) appears in the sequencing data of a study of preoperative IRX-2 immunotherapy in early breast cancer. Treatment in this sample: preoperative locoregional IRX-2 cytokine immunotherapy. Patients received preoperative, locoregional IRX-2 cytokine immunotherapy in a phase Ib study. Germline CDR1 reads SGHDN; CDR2 reads FVKESK. The V gene end was trimmed by 4 bases and the J gene end by 1 base; junction bases not matched to a gene: 5. CDR3 size: 15 residues. Sequencing used immunoSEQ multiplex PCR; TCRdb keeps in-frame clones, though not all of them. The sample comprises approximately 100,000 clones, 86% of which are singletons, and about 2% rests with the top ten.

The origin of this receptor is a human donor with breast cancer. This chain joins TRBV14 and TRBJ1-1; TRBD1 matches 8 bases. The sequences come from tumor tissue, collected after IRX-2 immunotherapy. DNA of the CDR3: TGTGCCAGCAGCCCGTGGACAGGGCAGAACACTGAAGCTTTCTTT. Encoded protein: CASSPWTGQNTEAFF.